The present T cell receptor beta chain was sequenced within a study of blood T cells in healthy people across ages (dated by TCRdb to 2014 to 2015). About the study as a whole: Template switching captured roughly one uniquely barcoded TCR beta cDNA molecule per two T cells in model experiments. The donors were divided into four age groups: young (average around 15 years), middle-aged (roughly 40), aged (62) and long-lived (roughly 88). The study analyzed two additional independent replicas of 1 million unique cDNA reads from the same blood draw for two donors, one aged 18 to 30 and one aged 80 or older. Donors of different ages were randomly distributed across sequencing lanes to avoid experimental bias. Using deep sequencing normalized with unique cDNA molecular identifiers, the study measured how TCR beta repertoire diversity changes with age. General conclusions and limits of the study: Conclusive comparison of naive and antigen-experienced compartments was prevented by the profiling of bulk unsorted PBMCs. Because donor CMV infection status was unknown, age-related changes in expanded clonotypes were potentially confounded. There was a strong correlation between observed TCR beta diversity and the percentage of naive T cells measured by flow cytometry. Compared with the aged group, the long-lived group had more naive CD4+ T cells, fewer expanded clones and increased TCR diversity, suggesting age selection. Estimates of total diversity from one million sequenced T cells were regarded as lower bounds and underestimates. As age increased, observed TCR beta diversity per million T cells dropped in a roughly linear way, and a significant reduction was already evident by age approximately 40.

The approximately 39 donors, aged 6 to 90 years, were systemically healthy Caucasian individuals from Russia. Each donor gave 8 to 10 milliliters of peripheral blood, drawn into EDTA-treated Vacutainer tubes. Ficoll-Paque density-gradient centrifugation was used to isolate PBMCs, with at least 6.5 million per sample. Total RNA, at least 6 micrograms per sample, was extracted from PBMCs with Trizol reagent. For every donor, an aliquot of PBMCs went through flow cytometry to measure the percentages of naive CD45RAhigh/CD27high T cells. Library construction relied on 5' RACE. Sequencing was carried out with an Illumina HiSeq 2500. A second PCR of roughly 7 to 12 cycles was run with a J-beta primer mix and a sample-barcoded 5' primer. Each TCR beta cDNA molecule received a unique molecular identifier from a template-switch 5' adaptor carrying 12 random nucleotides. Each sample yielded at least 3 million CDR3-containing paired-end reads. All of the RNA was converted into first-strand cDNA using the Mint cDNA synthesis kit, with a TRBC-specific oligonucleotide serving as the primer. All cDNA was treated with uracil-DNA glycosylase and then went through a first 18-cycle PCR with the universal primers M1SS and BC2_uni_R. On the authors' methods: Each sample was normalized by randomly selecting 1 million high-quality reads, each carrying a distinct molecular identifier. Reads sharing molecular identifiers were discarded rather than binned into consensus sequences. CDR3 identification, clonotype clustering and error correction used MiTCR with a Q25 quality threshold and the strictest error-elimination algorithm. A nonparametric unseen species model with Euler transformation was used to estimate lower-bound total TCR beta diversity. TCRdb reran the public reads through fastp at Q25 and MiXCR, keeping productive beta chains. Rows with a matching CDR3 protein are joined into one entry that keeps the most common DNA and genes. Here the V and J calls rest on TCRdb's processing, not on the authors' analysis. The sample table lists around 670,000 distinct CDR3 sequences, 25% to 30% of them with a count of one. The top ten hold more than 15% of the sample.

This clonotype was observed many times. Its binding antigen is unknown. No per-base quality is available; no much larger clone lies one base away. V is clipped by 4 bases and J by 1 base, and the sequence between their germline boundaries is 10 bases long. From a lookup of the germline V gene, CDR1 and CDR2 are MNHNS and SASEGT. The CDR3, cysteine through phenylalanine, is 14 amino acids long. The read is trimmed to its CDR3 DNA, 42 bases read in frame from base 1. The TCR originated in a woman of 80 years or more in good health. Sequencing was done on a sample of blood. The V gene is TRBV6-1 and the J gene is TRBJ2-5; a tentative D match to TRBD2 spans 6 bases. Read as DNA, the sequence is TGTGCCAGCAGTGGCCGGGGGTCCCAAGAGACCCAGTACTTC. It specifies CASSGRGSQETQYF.